This TCR beta chain was observed in a study of T cells after yellow fever vaccination (dated by TCRdb to between 2018 and 2020). For context, the study as a whole: The SMART-Seq v4 Ultra Low Input RNA kit was used to prepare libraries from fractions with low cell numbers. Blood was drawn at multiple timepoints before and after primary and secondary immunization, with bulk PBMC replicates and cell subsets isolated. The cohort comprised two healthy male donors, one aged 18 to 30 and one aged 30 to 40 years. To follow T-cell clones before and after both primary and booster YFV17D yellow fever vaccination, bulk TCR alpha and beta repertoires underwent longitudinal sequencing.

Reading from cysteine to phenylalanine, the CDR3 counts 18 amino acids. Kept here is only the CDR3 DNA, which spans 54 bases and is read in frame from base 1. V sheds 1 base and J sheds 7 bases, leaving 23 bases between their ends. CDR1 LGHNA and CDR2 YSLEER were looked up in the germline V gene. The label giving this sample's treatment or condition can be read as: live attenuated yellow fever vaccine strain. Two biological replicates of bulk PBMCs were collected at each blood-draw timepoint. PBMCs were isolated from peripheral blood using a standard Ficoll-Paque protocol. RNA was extracted with TriZol from bulk PBMCs, CD4 and CD8 fractions, and dextramer-positive and dextramer-negative fractions. TCR cDNA was made using 5'RACE template switching, a step that added a universal primer site and unique molecular identifiers. Priming of cDNA synthesis was performed from both the TCR alpha and TCR beta constant segments. Library amplification used two PCR steps, and the second PCR step added sample barcodes and sequencing adapters. Sequencing of libraries was done on Illumina HiSeq 2500 (2x100 bp) or NovaSeq (2x150 bp). Per the original workflow: Reads were demultiplexed and collapsed into UMI consensus sequences with MIGEC, and V(D)J alignment was performed with MiXCR. Using edgeR on replicate PBMC samples, clonotypes were called vaccine-responding if FDR was below 0.01 and the log2 fold change was above 5 up to day 15. Each bulk clonotype received a CD4 or CD8 identity based on whether the sequenced CD4 or CD8 repertoire contained that clonotype at higher abundance. TCRdb applied fastp at Q25 and MiXCR to the public reads, then kept only in-frame beta chains. Rows with a matching CDR3 protein are joined into one entry that keeps the most common DNA and genes. The V and J calls were determined by TCRdb, not by the authors. For this sample the table gives 450,000 to 600,000 distinct CDR3 sequences, of which about a sixth were detected only once. The ten top clones hold 15% to 20% of the sample.

General study outcomes and caveats: Computational filtering was needed because FACS-sorted repertoires could contain abundant contaminating clonotypes from the bulk population. Because the study included only a couple of donors, the extent to which the findings can be generalized is limited. The secondary T-cell response was found to be weaker but faster than the primary response, with a peak reached on day 5 rather than on day 15. After the booster, most of the clones that had expanded following primary vaccination were detected again (roughly 97% of CD4 and 80% to 90% of CD8), which suggests that memory was broadly maintained. A small share of clonotypes occurred in both CD4 and CD8 compartments, likely arising from convergent recombination.

This clonotype appeared a few times. The antigen this receptor binds is unknown. Nothing much larger sits one base from this clone, and base qualities are not available. The input for sequencing was PBMCs, taken around 5 days after the first yellow fever vaccination. The chain is assembled from TRBV4-3 and TRBJ2-4, and perhaps TRBD2 as D gene, on 6 matching bases. The source is a man younger than 35 who received the YFV17D yellow fever vaccine. In nucleotides, the sequence is TGCGCCAGCAGCCAAGTCCTGTTGACTAGACCCGAAGAGAACATTCAGTACTTC. It translates as CASSQVLLTRPEENIQYF.